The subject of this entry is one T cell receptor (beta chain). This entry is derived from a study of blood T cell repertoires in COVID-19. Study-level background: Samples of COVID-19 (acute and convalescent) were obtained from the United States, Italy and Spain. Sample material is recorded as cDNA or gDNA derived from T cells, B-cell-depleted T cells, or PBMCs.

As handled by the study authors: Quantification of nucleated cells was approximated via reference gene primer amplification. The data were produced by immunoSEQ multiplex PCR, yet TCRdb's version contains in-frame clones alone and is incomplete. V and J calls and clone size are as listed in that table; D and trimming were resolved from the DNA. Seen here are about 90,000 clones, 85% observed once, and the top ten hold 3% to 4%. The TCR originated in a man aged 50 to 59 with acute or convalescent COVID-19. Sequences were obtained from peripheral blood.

This CDR3 reads CASSSPTAISYEQYF. CDR3 DNA: TGTGCCAGCAGCTCGCCGACAGCTATCTCCTACGAGCAGTACTTC. The rearrangement links TRBV7-9 to TRBJ2-7; possibly TRBD1 for D (5 bases). The CDR3 contains 15 residues. Germline-derived CDR1 and CDR2 are SEHNR and FQNEAQ (reference sequence). V lost 4 bases to trimming and J lost 0 bases, with 13 bases between them.